This T cell receptor (beta chain) is from a study of blood T cell repertoires in COVID-19. Clones were sequenced by immunoSEQ multiplex PCR, and TCRdb holds only the in-frame ones, with some missing. The sample yields some 320,000 clones, 85% to 95% seen once. The V end lost 3 bases, the J end lost 4 bases, and 7 bases lay between the germline ends. The CDR3 loop spans 13 amino acids. Germline values: CDR1 MNHEY, CDR2 SVGAGI. Material: PBMCs or T cells enriched from blood (not recorded which). This TCR derives from a woman aged 25 to 45 who had been exposed to COVID-19. The gene calls are TRBV6-5 and TRBJ2-1; no firm D call. CDR3 nucleotide sequence: TGTGCCAGCAGTTATACAGCTTACAATGAGCAGTTCTTC. Encoded protein: CASSYTAYNEQFF.